The present TCR beta chain was sequenced within a study of T cells in localized non-small cell lung cancer. Study observations and caveats: A median of about 58 of the top 100 tumor clones appeared in adjacent lung, which was paired and uninvolved.

The data were produced by immunoSEQ multiplex PCR, yet TCRdb's version contains in-frame clones alone and is incomplete. Of 30,000 to 40,000 clones in the sample, roughly 90% were seen once. Comments on this clone: Its target is unknown.

V dropped 5 bases and J dropped 5 bases, with 16 bases sitting between them. The length of the CDR3 is 14 residues. Germline V lookup: CDR1 MNHEY, CDR2 SVGAGI. The rearrangement links TRBV6-5 to TRBJ2-7; D gene unclear. The material was peripheral blood, obtained before any cancer treatment. The TCR comes from a man aged 40-75 years with stage I lung adenocarcinoma. For the CDR3, the DNA is TGTGCCAGCAGTACCAAGGGCCCCGCCCACGAGCAGTACTTC. Translation gives CASSTKGPAHEQYF.